This is a list of T cell receptor beta chains from one sample in a study of shared clonotypes between healthy human individuals. Assay used: immunoSEQ multiplex PCR; TCRdb lists only in-frame clones, some missing. The top ten clones hold under 0.15% of a sample with about 2 million clones, 85% to 95% of them seen once. Sequenced material: naive CD4+ T cells sorted from blood. Every receptor here comes from a man younger than 35 in good health. Each CDR3 is given without its conserved first and last residue. D genes are given only for firm matches.

D	V	J	CDR3
TRBD2	TRBV5-1	TRBJ2-1	ASSYTGTSGIGEQF
NA	TRBV19	TRBJ2-7	ASSITKVGPYEQY
TRBD1	TRBV30	TRBJ1-5	AWSLGQAFSRPQH
NA	TRBV11-2	TRBJ2-3	ASSLGSNPTDTQY
NA	TRBV4-3	TRBJ2-2	ASKRTPNTGELF
TRBD1	TRBV5-1	TRBJ1-1	ASSLGVGGGYTEAF
TRBD1	TRBV6-1	TRBJ1-2	ASRNRDRLNYGYT
NA	TRBV5-1	TRBJ2-2	ASSPGLVNTGELF
TRBD2	TRBV9	TRBJ2-1	ASSSGLATYNEQF
NA	TRBV7-2	TRBJ1-5	ASSLLHSNQPQH
NA	TRBV10-2	TRBJ2-3	ASSAFRANTDTQY
NA	TRBV7-8	TRBJ1-6	ASSLAPSSYNSPLH
NA	TRBV7-2	TRBJ2-1	ASSLNTVNEQF
NA	TRBV21-1	TRBJ1-6	ASSPWEDTSNSPLH
TRBD1	TRBV5-1	TRBJ1-3	ASSYGDRGIGNTIY
NA	TRBV2	TRBJ1-3	ASSALGTHPY
NA	TRBV30	TRBJ1-6	AWSVLAANSPLH
NA	TRBV9	TRBJ1-2	ASSADRLSAGYT
TRBD1	TRBV30	TRBJ1-2	AWSKDRDYGYT
NA	TRBV4-1	TRBJ1-5	ASSQVDIQPQH
NA	TRBV5-1	TRBJ1-3	ASSWTEGNTIY
NA	TRBV7-9	TRBJ2-2	ASSLGSGETGELF
TRBD2	TRBV4-1	TRBJ2-1	ASSQAPLRTSGGVAYNEQF
NA	TRBV11-2	TRBJ1-6	ASSLTSTVYNSPLH
TRBD2	TRBV10-3	TRBJ2-1	AISESRIAGENEQF
NA	TRBV6-5	TRBJ1-2	ASSYSGTIN
NA	TRBV6-6	TRBJ2-7	ASSRGPGVSEQY
TRBD1	TRBV7-9	TRBJ1-5	ASSLDRDGNQPQH